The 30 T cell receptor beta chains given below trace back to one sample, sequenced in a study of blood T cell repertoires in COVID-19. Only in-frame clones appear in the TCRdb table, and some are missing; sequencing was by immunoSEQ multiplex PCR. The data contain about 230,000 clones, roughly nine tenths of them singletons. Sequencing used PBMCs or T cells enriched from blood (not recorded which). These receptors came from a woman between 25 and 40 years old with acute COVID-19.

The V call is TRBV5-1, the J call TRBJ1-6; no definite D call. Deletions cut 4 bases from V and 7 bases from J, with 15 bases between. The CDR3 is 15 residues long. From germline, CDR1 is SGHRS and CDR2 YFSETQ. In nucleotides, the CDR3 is TGCGCCAGCAGCCCCCTCGAGGGCGGGAATTCACCCCTCCACTTT. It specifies CASSPLEGGNSPLHF.

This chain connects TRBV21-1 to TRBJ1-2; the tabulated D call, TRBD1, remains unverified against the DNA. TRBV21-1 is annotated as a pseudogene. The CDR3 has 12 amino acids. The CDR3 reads CASSKGQNGYTF. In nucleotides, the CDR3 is TGTGCCAGCAGCAAGGGACAGAATGGCTACACCTTC.

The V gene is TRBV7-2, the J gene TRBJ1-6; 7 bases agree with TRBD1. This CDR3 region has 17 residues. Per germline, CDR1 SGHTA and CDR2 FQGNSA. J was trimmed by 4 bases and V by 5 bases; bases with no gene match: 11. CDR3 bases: TGTGCCAGCAGCCCTACAGGGGTCCCATTGTATAATTCACCCCTCCACTTT. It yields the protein CASSPTGVPLYNSPLHF.

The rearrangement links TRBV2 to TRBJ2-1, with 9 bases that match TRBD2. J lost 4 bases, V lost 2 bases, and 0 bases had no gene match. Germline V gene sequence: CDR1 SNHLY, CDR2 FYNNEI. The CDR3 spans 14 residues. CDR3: CASSELAGYNEQFF. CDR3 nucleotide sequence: TGTGCCAGCAGTGAACTAGCGGGGTACAATGAGCAGTTCTTC.

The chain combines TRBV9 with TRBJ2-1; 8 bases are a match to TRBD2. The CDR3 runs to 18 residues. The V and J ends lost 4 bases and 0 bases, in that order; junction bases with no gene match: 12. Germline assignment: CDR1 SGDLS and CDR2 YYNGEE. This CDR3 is CASSPLPPGGGSYNEQFF. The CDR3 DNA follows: TGTGCCAGCAGCCCCCTCCCACCGGGAGGGGGCTCCTACAATGAGCAGTTCTTC.

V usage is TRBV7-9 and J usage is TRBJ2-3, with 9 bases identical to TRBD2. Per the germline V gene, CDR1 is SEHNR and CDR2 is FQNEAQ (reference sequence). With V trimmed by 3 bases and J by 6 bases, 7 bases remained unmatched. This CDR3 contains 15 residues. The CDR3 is CASSLAGGLSDTQYF. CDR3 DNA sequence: TGTGCCAGCAGCTTGGCGGGGGGGCTTTCGGATACGCAGTATTTT.

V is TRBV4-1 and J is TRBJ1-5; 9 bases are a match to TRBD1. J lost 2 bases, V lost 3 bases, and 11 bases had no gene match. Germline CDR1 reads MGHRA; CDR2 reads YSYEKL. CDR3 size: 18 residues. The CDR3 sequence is CASSHTGTGFEGNQPQHF. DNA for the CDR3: TGCGCCAGCAGCCATACCGGGACAGGGTTCGAAGGCAATCAGCCCCAGCATTTT.

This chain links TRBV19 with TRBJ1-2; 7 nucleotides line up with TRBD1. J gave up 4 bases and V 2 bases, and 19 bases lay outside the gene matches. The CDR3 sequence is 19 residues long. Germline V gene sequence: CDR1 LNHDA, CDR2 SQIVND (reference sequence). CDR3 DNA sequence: TGTGCCAGTAGTATACCGCCCCCTCAGGGGGGACAGAGATCCTATGGCTACACCTTC. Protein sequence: CASSIPPPQGGQRSYGYTF.

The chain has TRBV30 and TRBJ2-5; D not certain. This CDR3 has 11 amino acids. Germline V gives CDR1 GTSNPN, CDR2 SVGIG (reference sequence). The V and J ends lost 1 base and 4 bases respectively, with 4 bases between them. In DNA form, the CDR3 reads TGTGCCTGGAGTGGAGGAGAGACCCAGTACTTC. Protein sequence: CAWSGGETQYF.

CDR3 DNA sequence: TGTTCGGGCAGGGGCAATGAGCAGTTCTTC. Its translation: CSGRGNEQFF. V is TRBV19 and J is TRBJ2-1; weak D call: TRBD1 (6 bases). Germline CDR1 LNHDA, CDR2 SQIVND (reference sequence). The CDR3 runs 10 residues.

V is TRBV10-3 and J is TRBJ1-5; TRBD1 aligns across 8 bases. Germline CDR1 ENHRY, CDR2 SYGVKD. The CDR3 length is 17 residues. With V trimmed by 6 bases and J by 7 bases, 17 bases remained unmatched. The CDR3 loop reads CAIREGDRRESGQPQHF. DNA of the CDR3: TGTGCCATCAGAGAAGGGGACAGGAGAGAGTCCGGACAGCCCCAGCATTTT.

CDR3 DNA sequence: TGTGCCACCAGCAGAGAGGGGCGGGATACGCAGTATTTT. Its protein product is CATSREGRDTQYF. The J gene is TRBJ2-3, the V gene TRBV15, with D possibly TRBD1 on 5 matching bases. CDR1 LNHNV and CDR2 YYDKDF come from the germline V gene (reference sequence). The germline V and J ends were trimmed by 0 bases and 6 bases, with 7 bases remaining between them. This CDR3 comprises 13 residues.

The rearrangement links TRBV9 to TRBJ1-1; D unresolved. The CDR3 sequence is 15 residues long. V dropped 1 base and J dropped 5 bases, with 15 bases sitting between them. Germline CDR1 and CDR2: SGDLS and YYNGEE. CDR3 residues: CASSVSDGSGTEAFF. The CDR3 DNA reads TGTGCCAGCAGCGTATCGGACGGCAGCGGAACTGAAGCTTTCTTT.

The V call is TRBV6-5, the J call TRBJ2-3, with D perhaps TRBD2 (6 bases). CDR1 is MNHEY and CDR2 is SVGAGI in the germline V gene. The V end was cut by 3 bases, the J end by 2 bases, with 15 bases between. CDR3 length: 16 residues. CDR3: CASSYNWGVNTDTQYF. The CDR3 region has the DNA TGTGCCAGCAGTTATAACTGGGGGGTCAACACAGATACGCAGTATTTT.

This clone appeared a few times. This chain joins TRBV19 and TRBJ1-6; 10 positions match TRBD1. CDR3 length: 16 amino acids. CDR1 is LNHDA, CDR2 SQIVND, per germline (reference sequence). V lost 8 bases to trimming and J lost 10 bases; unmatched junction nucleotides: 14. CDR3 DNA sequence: TGTGCCAGTTCCCCGGGACAGGGGAAGGCCGAATCACCCCTCCACTTT. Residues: CASSPGQGKAESPLHF.

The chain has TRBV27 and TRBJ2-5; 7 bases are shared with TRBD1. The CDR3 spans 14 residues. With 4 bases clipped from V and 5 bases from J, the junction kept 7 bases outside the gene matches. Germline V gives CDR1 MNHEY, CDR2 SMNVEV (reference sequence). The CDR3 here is CASSSSDRVETQYF. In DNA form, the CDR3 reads TGTGCCAGCAGTTCCTCCGACAGGGTTGAGACCCAGTACTTC.

The CDR3: CVSRGQGRNTIYF. CDR3 nucleotides: TGTGTCTCTCGCGGACAGGGGCGAAACACCATATATTTT. This sequence joins TRBV19 and TRBJ1-3, with 9 positions matching TRBD1. Germline V CDR1 and CDR2: LNHDA, SQIVND (reference sequence). CDR3 length equals 13 residues.

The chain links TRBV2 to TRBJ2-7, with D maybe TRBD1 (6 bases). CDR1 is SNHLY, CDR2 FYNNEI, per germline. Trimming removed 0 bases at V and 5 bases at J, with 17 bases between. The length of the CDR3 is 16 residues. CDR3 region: CASSEALTGRLDEQYF. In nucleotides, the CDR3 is TGTGCCAGCAGTGAAGCGCTAACAGGGCGTCTTGACGAGCAGTACTTC.

CDR3 amino acids: CASSLAGGQKETQYF. Here the CDR3 DNA reads TGTGCCAGCAGCCTAGCGGGGGGGCAAAAAGAGACCCAGTACTTC. The chain carries TRBV6-5 and TRBJ2-5; 12 bases match TRBD2. Trimming at V came to 6 bases and at J to 3 bases, leaving 5 bases not matched to a gene. The CDR3 has 15 residues. CDR1 and CDR2 from the germline V gene are MNHEY and SVGAGI.

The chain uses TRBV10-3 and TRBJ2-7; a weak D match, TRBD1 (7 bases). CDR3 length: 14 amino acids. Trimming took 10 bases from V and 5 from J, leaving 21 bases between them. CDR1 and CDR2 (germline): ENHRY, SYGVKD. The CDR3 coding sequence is TGTGCCACCAGGGGGGACAGTGGGCATCACGAGCAGTACTTC. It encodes CATRGDSGHHEQYF.

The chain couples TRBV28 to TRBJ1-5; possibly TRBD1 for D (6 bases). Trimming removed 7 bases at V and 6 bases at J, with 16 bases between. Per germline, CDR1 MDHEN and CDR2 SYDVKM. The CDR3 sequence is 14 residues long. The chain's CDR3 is CASKARGTVQPQHF. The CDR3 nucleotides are TGTGCCAGCAAGGCCAGGGGTACGGTTCAGCCCCAGCATTTT.

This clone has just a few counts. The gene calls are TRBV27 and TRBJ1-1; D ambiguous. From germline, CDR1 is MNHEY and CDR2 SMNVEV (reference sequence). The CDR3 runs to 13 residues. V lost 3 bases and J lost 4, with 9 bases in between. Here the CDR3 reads CASSFSRGTEAFF. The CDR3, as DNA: TGTGCCAGCAGTTTTTCCCGGGGCACTGAAGCTTTCTTT.

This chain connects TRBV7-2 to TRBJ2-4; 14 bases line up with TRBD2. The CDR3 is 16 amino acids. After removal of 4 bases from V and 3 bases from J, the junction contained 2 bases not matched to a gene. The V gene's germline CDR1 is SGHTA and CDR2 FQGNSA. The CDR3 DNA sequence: TGTGCCAGCAGCTCTGGGACTAGCGGGGGCAAAAACATTCAGTACTTC. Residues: CASSSGTSGGKNIQYF.

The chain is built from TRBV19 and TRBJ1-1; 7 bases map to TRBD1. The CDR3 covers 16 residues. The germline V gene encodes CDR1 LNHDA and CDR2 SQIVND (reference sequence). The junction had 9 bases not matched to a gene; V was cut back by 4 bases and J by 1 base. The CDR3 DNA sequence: TGTGCCAGTAGTAGTAGCCTCCGGGACAGGAACACTGAAGCTTTCTTT. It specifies CASSSSLRDRNTEAFF.

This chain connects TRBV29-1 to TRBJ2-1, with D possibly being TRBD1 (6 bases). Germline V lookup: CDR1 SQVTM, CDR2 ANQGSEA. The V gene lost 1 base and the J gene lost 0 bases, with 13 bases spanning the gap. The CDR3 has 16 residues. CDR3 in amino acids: CSVEGQGSVSYNEQFF. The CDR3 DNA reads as TGCAGCGTTGAAGGGCAGGGGTCGGTCTCCTACAATGAGCAGTTCTTC.

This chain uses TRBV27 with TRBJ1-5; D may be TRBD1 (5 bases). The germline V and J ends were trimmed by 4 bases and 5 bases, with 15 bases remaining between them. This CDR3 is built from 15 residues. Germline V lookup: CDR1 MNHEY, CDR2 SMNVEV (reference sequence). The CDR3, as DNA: TGTGCCAGCAGTTCCCTTGGGGGAGGCGATCAGCCCCAGCATTTT. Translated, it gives CASSSLGGGDQPQHF.

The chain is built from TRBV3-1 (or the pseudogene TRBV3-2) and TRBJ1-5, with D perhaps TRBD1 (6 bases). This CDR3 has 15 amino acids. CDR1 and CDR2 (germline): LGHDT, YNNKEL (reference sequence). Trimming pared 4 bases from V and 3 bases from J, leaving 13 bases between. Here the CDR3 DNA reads TGTGCCAGCAGCCCTTTTACAGGGTTCAATCAGCCCCAGCATTTT. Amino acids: CASSPFTGFNQPQHF.

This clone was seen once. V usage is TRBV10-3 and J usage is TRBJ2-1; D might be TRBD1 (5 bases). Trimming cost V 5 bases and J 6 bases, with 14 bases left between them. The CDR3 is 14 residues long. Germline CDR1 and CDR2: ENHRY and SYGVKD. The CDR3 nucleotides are TGTGCCATCAGTCGACAGCCCGATCTCAATGAGCAGTTCTTC. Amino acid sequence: CAISRQPDLNEQFF.

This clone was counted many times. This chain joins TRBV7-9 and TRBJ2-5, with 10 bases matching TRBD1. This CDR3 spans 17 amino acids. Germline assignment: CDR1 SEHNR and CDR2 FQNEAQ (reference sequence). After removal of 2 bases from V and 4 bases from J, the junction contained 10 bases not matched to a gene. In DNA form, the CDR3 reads TGTGCCAGCAGCTTAACCGGGACAGGGGCAGAGGGAGAGACCCAGTACTTC. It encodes CASSLTGTGAEGETQYF. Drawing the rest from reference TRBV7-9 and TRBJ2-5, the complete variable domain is DTGVSQNPRHKITKRGQNVTFRCDPISEHNRLYWYRQTLGQGPEFLTYFQNEAQLEKSRLLSDRFSAERPKGSFSTLEIQRTEQGDSAMYLCASSLTGTGAEGETQYFGPGTRLLVL.

The CDR3 DNA is TGTGCCAGTACCAAGGGTCAGGGGCCCAGCACAGATACGCAGTATTTT. Its translation is CASTKGQGPSTDTQYF. The V gene is TRBV19, the J gene TRBJ2-3; a weak D match, TRBD1 (6 bases). V was trimmed by 7 bases and J by 0 bases, leaving 17 bases between them. Germline V lookup: CDR1 LNHDA, CDR2 SQIVND (reference sequence). This CDR3 has 16 amino acids.